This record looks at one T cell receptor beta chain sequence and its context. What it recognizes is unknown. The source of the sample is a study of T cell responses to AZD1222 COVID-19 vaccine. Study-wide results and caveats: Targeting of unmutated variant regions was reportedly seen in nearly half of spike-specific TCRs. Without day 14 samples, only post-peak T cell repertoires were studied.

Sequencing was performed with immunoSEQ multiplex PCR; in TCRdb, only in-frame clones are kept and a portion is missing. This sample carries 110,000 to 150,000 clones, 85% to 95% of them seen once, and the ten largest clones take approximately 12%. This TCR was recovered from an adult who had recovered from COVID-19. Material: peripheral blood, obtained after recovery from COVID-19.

CDR3 loop: CASSYPGQNTGELFF. CDR3 sequence (DNA): TGTGCCAGCAGTTACCCCGGACAGAACACCGGGGAGCTGTTTTTT. J is TRBJ2-2 and V is TRBV6-6; tentative D call: TRBD1 (5 bases). Germline CDR1 reads MNHNY; CDR2 reads SVGAGI (reference sequence). V was cut by 2 bases and J by 1 base, with 8 bases left in between. The CDR3 has 15 amino acids.